This TCR beta chain was captured by sequencing in a study of shared clonotypes between healthy human individuals. On the study more broadly: CD4 naive and memory got three plates each, CD8 naive two, CD8 memory one.

V shed 2 bases and J 2 bases; nucleotides not matched to a gene: 2. Per the germline V gene, CDR1 is SGHKS and CDR2 is YYEKEE (reference sequence). The CDR3 covers 14 residues. General study findings and limits: Naive CD4 clonotypes were shared across a few donors at 4% to 5%. The generation probabilities recorded for non-shared clonotypes fell below those of clonotypes shared by all four donors.

Notes on this clone: Antigen unknown.

TCRdb keeps only in-frame clones here, not all; method: immunoSEQ multiplex PCR. The sample shows millions of clones, around 94% of them seen only once. The rearrangement uses TRBV5-5 and TRBJ2-3; 7 bases fit TRBD1. The TCR originated in a man between 18 and 29 years old in good health. The sample consisted of naive CD4+ T cells sorted from blood. Stated subset: CD45RA+ positively selected. The CDR3 nucleotides are TGTGCCAGCAGCTTTGGGACAGTCACAGATACGCAGTATTTT. It specifies CASSFGTVTDTQYF.